This T cell receptor beta chain is from a study of CD8+CD57+ T cells in acquired aplastic anemia. Study information: Sorting CD4+ and CD8+ cells gave DNA averaging roughly 3.2 ug.

This clonotype has a count of ten or more. Its specificity is not known. General study findings and limits: Significant differences in CD8+ Simpson's diversity were not observed between patients and controls. Shared by patients and controls, nearly 30 CD8+ CDR3s were abundant in patients.

Germline loops: CDR1 SGDLS, CDR2 YYNGEE. The CDR3 totals 14 residues. Trimming cost V 4 bases and J 5 bases, with 12 bases left between them. TCR beta VDJ and CDR3 profiling used genomic DNA as template. From the reads, TCRdb called clonotypes with MiXCR, one entry per CDR3 protein. There are around 250,000 distinct CDR3 sequences in the sample; roughly half occur only once, and approximately 8% lies in the top ten. This clonotype was sampled from a human donor with severe aplastic anemia or a healthy control (not recorded which). The chain links TRBV9 to TRBJ1-4; a weak D match, TRBD1 (6 bases). The sequenced sample consisted of sorted CD4+, CD8+, or CD8+CD57+ T cells (not recorded which) from PBMCs. This CDR3 reads CASSFLGGNEKLFF. In nucleotides, the CDR3 is TGTGCCAGCAGCTTTTTAGGGGGGAATGAAAAACTGTTTTTT.